The 14 T cell receptor beta chains reported below all come from one sample, sequenced in a study of Ad26.COV2.S vaccination and SARS-CoV-2 variants (dated by TCRdb to about 2021). Reading the label with the study, this specimen's treatment or condition is: approximately 18 received Ad26.COV2.S at low or high dose, single or two shots; roughly five received placebo; per-sample allocation not given. For vaccine and placebo recipients, repertoires were sequenced using samples collected on day 63 after the first injection. Receptor libraries were prepared by the immunoSEQ multiplex PCR assay. TCRdb limited this immuneACCESS table to in-frame rearrangements with V and J called. A share of clones is missing; checked studies link under half to unresolved V genes, and the rest is unexplained. The sample table contains 300,000 to 350,000 clones; only one count was recorded for roughly 90% of them. The leading ten clones occupy 6.4% of the sample.

The sample here was peripheral blood, taken in a trial of Ad26.COV2.S vaccine versus placebo. The receptors stem from a person between 18 and 65 years old who received the Ad26.COV2.S COVID-19 vaccine or a placebo.

V usage is TRBV28 and J usage is TRBJ2-1, with 12 bases fitting TRBD2. Germline V lookup: CDR1 MDHEN, CDR2 SYDVKM. Germline trimming cut 5 bases from V and 10 bases from J; bases unmatched to any gene: 9. The CDR3 is 15 residues long. The CDR3 region has the DNA TGTGCCAGCAGTCTCTGGGGGACTAGCGGGCGGGAGCAGTTCTTC. It is translated as CASSLWGTSGREQFF.

The chain couples TRBV27 to TRBJ1-5; D possibly corresponds to TRBD1 (5 bases). CDR3 size: 15 residues. V dropped 2 bases and J dropped 5 bases, with 13 bases sitting between them. Per germline, CDR1 MNHEY and CDR2 SMNVEV (reference sequence). For the CDR3, the DNA is TGTGCCAGCAGTTTAACGGGGCAGAACTATCAGCCCCAGCATTTT. It specifies CASSLTGQNYQPQHF.

This chain uses TRBV3-1 (or the pseudogene TRBV3-2) with TRBJ2-1, with D perhaps TRBD1 or TRBD2 (5 bases each). The ends were cut back, 3 bases at V and 5 bases at J, with 17 bases in the middle. This CDR3 spans 16 amino acids. Germline V CDR1 and CDR2: LGHDT, YNNKEL (reference sequence). The CDR3, as DNA: TGTGCCAGCAGCCATTGGCAGGGACGTTTTGACAATGAGCAGTTCTTC. It translates to CASSHWQGRFDNEQFF.

This clone was detected only a few times. The V gene is TRBV19, the J gene TRBJ1-2; TRBD1 agrees at 7 bases. The V gene end was trimmed by 6 bases and the J gene end by 0 bases; junction bases not matched to a gene: 7. CDR1 and CDR2 from the germline V gene are LNHDA and SQIVND (reference sequence). This CDR3 is built from 15 residues. The CDR3 protein is CASREQGVSNYGYTF. The CDR3 region has the DNA TGTGCCAGTAGAGAGCAGGGGGTTTCTAACTATGGCTACACCTTC.

This clone was detected once. The J gene is TRBJ2-1, the V gene TRBV9, with 9 positions matching TRBD2. V lost 0 bases, J lost 9 bases, and 7 bases stayed unmatched. The CDR3 covers 15 residues. From germline, CDR1 is SGDLS and CDR2 YYNGEE. The CDR3 sequence is CASSVGGGRAFEQFF. CDR3 nucleotide sequence: TGTGCCAGCAGCGTAGGTGGCGGGAGGGCCTTTGAGCAGTTCTTC.

A remark on this clone: Other DNA sequences in the same sample also yield this CDR3. V and J are TRBV30 and TRBJ1-5; a possible D gene is TRBD1 (5 bases). Trimming shortened V by 0 bases and J by 4 bases, and 7 bases separated the two germline ends. The germline gives CDR1 GTSNPN, CDR2 SVGIG (reference sequence). This CDR3 has 13 amino acids. The CDR3 sequence is CAWSVQDNQPQHF. The CDR3 region has the DNA TGTGCCTGGAGTGTACAGGATAATCAGCCCCAGCATTTT.

The gene calls are TRBV19 and TRBJ2-1; 10 positions match TRBD2. This CDR3 has 14 residues. The V gene end was trimmed by 5 bases and the J gene end by 8 bases; junction bases not matched to a gene: 6. Germline V gene sequence: CDR1 LNHDA, CDR2 SQIVND (reference sequence). As DNA, the CDR3 is TGTGCCAGTAGTGTTAGCGGGGGGTTGGATGAGCAGTTCTTC. Translated: CASSVSGGLDEQFF.

Here the CDR3 reads CSASGQGHNSPLHF. The CDR3, as DNA: TGCAGTGCTAGTGGACAGGGTCATAATTCACCCCTCCACTTT. V is TRBV20-1 and J is TRBJ1-6, with 8 bases identical to TRBD1. CDR3 length: 14 amino acids. The V gene end was trimmed by 3 bases and the J gene end by 5 bases; junction bases not matched to a gene: 3. Germline V gives CDR1 DFQATT, CDR2 SNEGSKA (reference sequence).

This clone is a singleton in its sample. The chain couples TRBV9 to TRBJ1-3, with D possibly TRBD1 on 6 matching bases. Germline CDR1 reads SGDLS; CDR2 reads YYNGEE. The CDR3 sequence is 15 residues long. V shed 3 bases and J shed 0 bases, with 10 bases lying between them. The CDR3 protein is CASSGGQFSGNTIYF. The CDR3 DNA reads TGTGCCAGCAGCGGGGGACAATTCTCTGGAAACACCATATATTTT.

The chain is built from TRBV5-6 and TRBJ2-7; the D is unclear. The CDR3 contains 12 residues. Trimming cost V 2 bases and J 5 bases, with 8 bases left between them. The germline V gene has CDR1 SGHDT and CDR2 YYEEEE. The CDR3 nucleotides are TGTGCCAGCAGCTTAGGAACGCACGAGCAGTACTTC. Protein sequence: CASSLGTHEQYF.

This chain joins TRBV11-3 and TRBJ1-1; D is possibly TRBD1 (6 bases). The CDR3 sequence is 13 residues long. Germline CDR1 is SGHNT and CDR2 is YENEEA. Trimming cost V 5 bases and J 4 bases, with 11 bases left between them. This CDR3 reads CASSHRASTEAFF. Written as DNA, the CDR3 is TGTGCCAGCAGCCACAGGGCGAGCACTGAAGCTTTCTTT.

This rearrangement joins TRBV5-5 to TRBJ2-7, with D unclear. The V gene lost 4 bases and the J gene lost 2 bases, with 10 bases spanning the gap. The CDR3 covers 13 residues. Germline values: CDR1 SGHKS, CDR2 YYEKEE (reference sequence). DNA for the CDR3: TGTGCCAGCAGCCTCGGACCCACCTACGAGCAGTACTTC. It translates to CASSLGPTYEQYF.

This clone occurred once. The V call is TRBV4-2, the J call TRBJ2-7, with 7 positions matching TRBD2. The ends lost 0 bases at V and 1 base at J; junction bases unmatched: 6. Germline CDR1 and CDR2: LGHNA and YNFKEQ. This CDR3 contains 16 residues. In DNA form, the CDR3 reads TGTGCCAGCAGCCAAGAGGACGGGAGGTTATCCTACGAGCAGTACTTC. This gives the protein CASSQEDGRLSYEQYF.

V is TRBV7-9 and J is TRBJ2-1; 12 bases agree with TRBD1. J gave up 3 bases and V 6 bases, and 12 bases lay outside the gene matches. Germline V lookup: CDR1 SEHNR, CDR2 FQNEAQ (reference sequence). This CDR3 region has 18 residues. CDR3 sequence reads: CASRRGQGANVDYNEQFF. CDR3 bases: TGTGCCAGCAGACGGGGACAGGGGGCGAATGTAGACTACAATGAGCAGTTCTTC.